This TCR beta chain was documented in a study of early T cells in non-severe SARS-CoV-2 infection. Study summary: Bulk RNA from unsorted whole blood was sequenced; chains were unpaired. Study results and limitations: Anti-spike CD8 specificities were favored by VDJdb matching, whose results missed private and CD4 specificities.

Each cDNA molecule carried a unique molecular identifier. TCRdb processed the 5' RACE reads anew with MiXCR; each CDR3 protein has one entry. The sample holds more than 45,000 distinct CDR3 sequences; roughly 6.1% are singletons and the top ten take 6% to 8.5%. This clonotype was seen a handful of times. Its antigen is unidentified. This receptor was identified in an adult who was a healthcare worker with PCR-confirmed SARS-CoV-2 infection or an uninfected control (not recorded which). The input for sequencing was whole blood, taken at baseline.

The chain's CDR3 is CASSLMVRGQGREQYF. The CDR3 region has the DNA TGTGCCAGCAGTTTAATGGTACGTGGACAGGGGCGCGAGCAGTACTTC. The rearrangement uses TRBV27 and TRBJ2-7; 9 nucleotides match TRBD1. The J segment lost 6 bases and the V segment lost 2 bases, leaving 11 bases of the junction unmatched. The CDR3 spans 16 residues. Germline assignment: CDR1 MNHEY and CDR2 SMNVEV (reference sequence).